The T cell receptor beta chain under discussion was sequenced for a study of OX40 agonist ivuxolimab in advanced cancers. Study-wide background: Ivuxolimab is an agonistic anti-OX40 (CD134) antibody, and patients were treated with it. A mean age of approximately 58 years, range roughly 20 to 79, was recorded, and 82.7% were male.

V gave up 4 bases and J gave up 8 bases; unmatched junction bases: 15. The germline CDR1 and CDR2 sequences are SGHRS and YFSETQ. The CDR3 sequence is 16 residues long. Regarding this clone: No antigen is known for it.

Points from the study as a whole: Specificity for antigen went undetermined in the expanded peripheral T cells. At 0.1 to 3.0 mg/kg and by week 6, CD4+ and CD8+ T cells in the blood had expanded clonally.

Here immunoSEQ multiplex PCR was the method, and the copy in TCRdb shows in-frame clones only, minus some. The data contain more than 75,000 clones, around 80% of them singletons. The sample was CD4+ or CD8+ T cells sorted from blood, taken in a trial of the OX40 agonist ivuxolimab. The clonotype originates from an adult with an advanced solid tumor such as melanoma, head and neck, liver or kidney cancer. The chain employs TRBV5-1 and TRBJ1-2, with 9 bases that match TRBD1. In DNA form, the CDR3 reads TGCGCCAGCAGCCCGGGTCCCGGGACAGGGATCGAAGGCTACACCTTC. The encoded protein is CASSPGPGTGIEGYTF. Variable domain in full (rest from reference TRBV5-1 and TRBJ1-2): KAGVTQTPRYLIKTRGQQVTLSCSPISGHRSVSWYQQTPGQGLQFLFEYFSETQRNKGNFPGRFSGRQFSNSRSEMNVSTLELGDSALYLCASSPGPGTGIEGYTFGSGTRLTVV.